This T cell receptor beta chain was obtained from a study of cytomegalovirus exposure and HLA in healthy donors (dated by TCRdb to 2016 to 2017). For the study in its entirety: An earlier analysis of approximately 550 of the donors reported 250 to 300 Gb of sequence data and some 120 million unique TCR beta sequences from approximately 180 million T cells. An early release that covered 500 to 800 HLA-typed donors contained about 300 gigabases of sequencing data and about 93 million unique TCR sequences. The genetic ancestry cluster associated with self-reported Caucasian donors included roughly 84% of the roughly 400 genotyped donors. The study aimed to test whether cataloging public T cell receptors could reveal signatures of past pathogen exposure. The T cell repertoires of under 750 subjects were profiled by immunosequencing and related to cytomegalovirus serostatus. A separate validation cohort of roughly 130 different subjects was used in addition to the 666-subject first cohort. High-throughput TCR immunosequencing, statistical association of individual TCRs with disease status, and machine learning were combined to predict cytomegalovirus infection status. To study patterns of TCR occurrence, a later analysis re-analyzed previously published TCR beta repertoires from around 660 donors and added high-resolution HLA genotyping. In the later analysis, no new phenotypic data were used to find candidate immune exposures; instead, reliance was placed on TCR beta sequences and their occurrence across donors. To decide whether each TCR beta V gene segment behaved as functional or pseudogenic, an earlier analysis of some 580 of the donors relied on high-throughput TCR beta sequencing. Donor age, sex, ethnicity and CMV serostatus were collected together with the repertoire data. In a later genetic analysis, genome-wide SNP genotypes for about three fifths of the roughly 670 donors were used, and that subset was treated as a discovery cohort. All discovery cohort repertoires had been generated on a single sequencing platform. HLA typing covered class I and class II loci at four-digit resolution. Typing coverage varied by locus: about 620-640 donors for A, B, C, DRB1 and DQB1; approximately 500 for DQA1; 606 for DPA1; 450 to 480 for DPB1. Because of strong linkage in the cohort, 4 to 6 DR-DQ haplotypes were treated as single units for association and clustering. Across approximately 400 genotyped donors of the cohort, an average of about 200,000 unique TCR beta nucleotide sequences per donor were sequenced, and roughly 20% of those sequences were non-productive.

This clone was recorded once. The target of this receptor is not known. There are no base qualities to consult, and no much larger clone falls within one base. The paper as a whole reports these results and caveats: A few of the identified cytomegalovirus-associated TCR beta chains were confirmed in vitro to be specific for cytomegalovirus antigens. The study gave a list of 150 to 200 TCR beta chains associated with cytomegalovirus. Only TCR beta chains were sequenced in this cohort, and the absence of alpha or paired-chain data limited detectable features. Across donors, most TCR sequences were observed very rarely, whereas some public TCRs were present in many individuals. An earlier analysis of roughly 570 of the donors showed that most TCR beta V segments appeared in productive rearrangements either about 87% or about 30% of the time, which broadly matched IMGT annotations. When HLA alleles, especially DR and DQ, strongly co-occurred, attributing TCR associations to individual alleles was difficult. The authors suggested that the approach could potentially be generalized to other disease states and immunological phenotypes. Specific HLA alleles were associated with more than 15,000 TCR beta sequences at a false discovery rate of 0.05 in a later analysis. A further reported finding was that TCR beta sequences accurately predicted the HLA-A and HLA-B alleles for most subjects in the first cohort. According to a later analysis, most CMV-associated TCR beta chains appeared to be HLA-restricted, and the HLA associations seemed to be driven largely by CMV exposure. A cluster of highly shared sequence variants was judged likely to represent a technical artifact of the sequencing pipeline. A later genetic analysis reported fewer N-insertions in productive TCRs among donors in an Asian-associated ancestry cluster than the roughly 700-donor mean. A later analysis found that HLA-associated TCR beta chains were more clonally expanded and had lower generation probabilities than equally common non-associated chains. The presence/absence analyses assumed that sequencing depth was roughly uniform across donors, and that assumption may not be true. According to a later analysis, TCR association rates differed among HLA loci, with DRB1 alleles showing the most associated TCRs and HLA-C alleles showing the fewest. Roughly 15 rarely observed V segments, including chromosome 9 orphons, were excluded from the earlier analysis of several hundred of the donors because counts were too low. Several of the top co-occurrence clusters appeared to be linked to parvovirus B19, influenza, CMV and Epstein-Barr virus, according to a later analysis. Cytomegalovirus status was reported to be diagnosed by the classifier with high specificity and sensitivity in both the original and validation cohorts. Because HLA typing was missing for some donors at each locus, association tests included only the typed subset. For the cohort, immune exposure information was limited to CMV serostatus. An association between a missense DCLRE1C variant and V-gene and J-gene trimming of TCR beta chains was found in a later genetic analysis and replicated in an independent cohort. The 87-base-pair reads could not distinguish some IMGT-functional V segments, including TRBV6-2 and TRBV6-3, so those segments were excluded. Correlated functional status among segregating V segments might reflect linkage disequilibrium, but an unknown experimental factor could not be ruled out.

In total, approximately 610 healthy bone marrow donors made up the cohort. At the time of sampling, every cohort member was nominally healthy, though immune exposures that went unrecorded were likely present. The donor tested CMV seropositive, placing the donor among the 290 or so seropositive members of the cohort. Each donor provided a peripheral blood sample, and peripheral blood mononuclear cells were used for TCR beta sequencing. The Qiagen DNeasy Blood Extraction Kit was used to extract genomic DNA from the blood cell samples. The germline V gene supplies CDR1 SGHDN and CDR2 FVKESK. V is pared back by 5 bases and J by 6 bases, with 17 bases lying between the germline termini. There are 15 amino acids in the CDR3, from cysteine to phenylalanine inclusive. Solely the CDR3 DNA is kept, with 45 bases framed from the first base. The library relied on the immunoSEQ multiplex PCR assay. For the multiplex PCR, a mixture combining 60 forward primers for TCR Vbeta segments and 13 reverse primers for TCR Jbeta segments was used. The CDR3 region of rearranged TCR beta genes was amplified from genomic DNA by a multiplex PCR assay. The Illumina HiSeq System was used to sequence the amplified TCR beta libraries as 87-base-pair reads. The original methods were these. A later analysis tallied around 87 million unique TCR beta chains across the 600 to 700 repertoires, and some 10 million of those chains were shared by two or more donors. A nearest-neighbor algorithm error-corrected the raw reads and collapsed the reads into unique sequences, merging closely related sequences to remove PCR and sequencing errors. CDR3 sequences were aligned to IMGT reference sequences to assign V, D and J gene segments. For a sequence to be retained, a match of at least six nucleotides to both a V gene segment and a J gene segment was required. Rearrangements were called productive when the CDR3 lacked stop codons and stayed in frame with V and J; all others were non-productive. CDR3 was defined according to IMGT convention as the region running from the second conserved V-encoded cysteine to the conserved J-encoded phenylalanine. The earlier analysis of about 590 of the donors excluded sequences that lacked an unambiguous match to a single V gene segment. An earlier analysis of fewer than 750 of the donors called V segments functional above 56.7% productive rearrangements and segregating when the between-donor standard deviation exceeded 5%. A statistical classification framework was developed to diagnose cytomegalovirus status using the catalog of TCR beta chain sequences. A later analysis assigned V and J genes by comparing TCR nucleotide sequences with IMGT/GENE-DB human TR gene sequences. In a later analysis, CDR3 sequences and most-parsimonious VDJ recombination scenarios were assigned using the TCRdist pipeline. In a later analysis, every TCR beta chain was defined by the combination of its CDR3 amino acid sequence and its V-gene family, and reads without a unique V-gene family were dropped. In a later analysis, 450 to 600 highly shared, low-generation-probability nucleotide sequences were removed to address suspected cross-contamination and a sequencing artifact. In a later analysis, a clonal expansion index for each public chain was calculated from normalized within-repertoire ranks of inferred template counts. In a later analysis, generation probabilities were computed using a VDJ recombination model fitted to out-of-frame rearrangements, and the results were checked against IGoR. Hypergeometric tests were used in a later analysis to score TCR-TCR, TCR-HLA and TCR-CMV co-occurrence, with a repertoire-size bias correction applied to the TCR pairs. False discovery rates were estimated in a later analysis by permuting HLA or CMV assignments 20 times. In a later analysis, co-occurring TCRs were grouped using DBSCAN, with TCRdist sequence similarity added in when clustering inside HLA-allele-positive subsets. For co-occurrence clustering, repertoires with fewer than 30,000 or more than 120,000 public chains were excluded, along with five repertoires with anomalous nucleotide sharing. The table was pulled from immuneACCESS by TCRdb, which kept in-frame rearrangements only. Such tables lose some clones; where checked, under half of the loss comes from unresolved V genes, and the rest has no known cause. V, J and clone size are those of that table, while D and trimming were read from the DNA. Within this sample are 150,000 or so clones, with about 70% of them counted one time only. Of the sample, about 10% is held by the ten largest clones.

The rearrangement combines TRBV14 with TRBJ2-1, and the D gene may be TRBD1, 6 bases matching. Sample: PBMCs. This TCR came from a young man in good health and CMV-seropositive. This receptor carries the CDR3 CASSRPGEFSNEQFF. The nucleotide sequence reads TGTGCCAGCAGCAGGCCAGGGGAGTTCTCCAATGAGCAGTTCTTC.